The entry below gives a single T cell receptor (beta chain) sequence along with its context. Its antigen is as yet unknown. The entry originates in a study of blood T cells in healthy people across ages. The amount of total RNA extracted per sample was at least 5.5 micrograms. Study results and caveats: The study regarded diversity estimates from one million T cells as underestimates.

Combining a sample-barcoded 5' primer with a J-beta primer mix, a second PCR ran for about 7 to 11 cycles. TCRdb processed the 5' RACE reads anew with MiXCR; each CDR3 protein has one entry. Among 270,000 or so distinct CDR3 sequences listed, roughly 26% were seen once. This CDR3 contains 12 residues. CDR1 is SQVTM and CDR2 is ANQGSEA in the germline V gene. V dropped 7 bases and J dropped 1 base, with 9 bases sitting between them. This clonotype originated in a woman in her seventies in good health. The specimen was blood. The rearrangement uses TRBV29-1 and TRBJ2-3; TRBD2 is a possible D gene (5 bases). This CDR3 reads CSANSGTDTQYF. The CDR3 DNA sequence: TGCAGCGCCAATAGCGGCACAGATACGCAGTATTTT.